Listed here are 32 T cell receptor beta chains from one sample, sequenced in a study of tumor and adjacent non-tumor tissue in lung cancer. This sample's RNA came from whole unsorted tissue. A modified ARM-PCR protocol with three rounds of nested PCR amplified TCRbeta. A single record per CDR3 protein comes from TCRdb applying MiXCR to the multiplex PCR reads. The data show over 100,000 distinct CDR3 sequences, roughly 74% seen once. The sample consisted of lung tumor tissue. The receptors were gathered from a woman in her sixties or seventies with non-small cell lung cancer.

CDR3 protein: CASSAPLVFEQFF. The CDR3 DNA follows: TGTGCCAGCAGCGCCCCACTAGTTTTTGAGCAGTTCTTC. This chain links TRBV9 with TRBJ2-1, with a tentative D call TRBD2 (5 bases). Germline V gene sequence: CDR1 SGDLS, CDR2 YYNGEE. The germline V and J ends were trimmed by 3 bases and 9 bases, with 13 bases remaining between them. CDR3 length equals 13 residues. Drawing the rest from reference TRBV9 and TRBJ2-1, the complete variable domain is DSGVTQTPKHLITATGQRVTLRCSPRSGDLSVYWYQQSLDQGLQFLIQYYNGEERAKGNILERFSAQQFPDLHSELNLSSLELGDSALYFCASSAPLVFEQFFGPGTRLTVL.

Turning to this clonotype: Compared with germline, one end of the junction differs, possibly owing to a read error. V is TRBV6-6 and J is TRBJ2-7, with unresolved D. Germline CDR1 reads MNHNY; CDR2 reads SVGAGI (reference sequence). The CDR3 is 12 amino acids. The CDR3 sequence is CASSDKGYELYF. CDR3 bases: TGTGCCAGCAGCGACAAGGGCTACGAGCTGTACTTC.

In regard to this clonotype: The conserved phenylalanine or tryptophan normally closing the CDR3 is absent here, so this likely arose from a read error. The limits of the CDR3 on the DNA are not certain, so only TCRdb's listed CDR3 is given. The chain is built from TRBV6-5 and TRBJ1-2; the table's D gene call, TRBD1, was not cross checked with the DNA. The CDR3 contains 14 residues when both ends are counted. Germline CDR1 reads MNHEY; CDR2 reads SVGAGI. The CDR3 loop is CACRRTGGFPAHTL.

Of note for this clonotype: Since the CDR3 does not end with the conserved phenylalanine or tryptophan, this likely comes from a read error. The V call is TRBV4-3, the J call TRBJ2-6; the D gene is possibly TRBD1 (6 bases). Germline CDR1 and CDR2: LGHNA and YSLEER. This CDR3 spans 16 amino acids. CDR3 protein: CASSHLQGDGANVLTY. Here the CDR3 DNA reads TGTGCCAGCAGCCATCTACAGGGTGATGGGGCCAACGTCCTGACTTAC.

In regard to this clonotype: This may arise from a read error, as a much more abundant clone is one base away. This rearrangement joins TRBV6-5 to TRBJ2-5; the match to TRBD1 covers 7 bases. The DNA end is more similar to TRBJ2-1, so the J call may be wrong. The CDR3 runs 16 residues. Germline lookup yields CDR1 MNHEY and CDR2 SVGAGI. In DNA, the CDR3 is TGTGCCAGCAGTTACGGCATTAACAGGGGTTTTGAGACCCAGTTCTTC. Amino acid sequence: CASSYGINRGFETQFF.

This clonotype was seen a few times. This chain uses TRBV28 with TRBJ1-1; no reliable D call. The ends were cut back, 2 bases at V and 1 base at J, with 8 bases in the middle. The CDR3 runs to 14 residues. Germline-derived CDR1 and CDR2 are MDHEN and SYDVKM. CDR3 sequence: CASSLLSGNTEAFF. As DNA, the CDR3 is TGTGCCAGCAGTTTACTGAGTGGGAACACTGAAGCTTTCTTT.

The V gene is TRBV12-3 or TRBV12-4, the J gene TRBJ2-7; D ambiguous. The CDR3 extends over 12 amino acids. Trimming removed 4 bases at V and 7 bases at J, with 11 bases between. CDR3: CASSYAEAEQYF. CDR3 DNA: TGTGCCAGCAGTTATGCCGAGGCAGAGCAGTACTTC.

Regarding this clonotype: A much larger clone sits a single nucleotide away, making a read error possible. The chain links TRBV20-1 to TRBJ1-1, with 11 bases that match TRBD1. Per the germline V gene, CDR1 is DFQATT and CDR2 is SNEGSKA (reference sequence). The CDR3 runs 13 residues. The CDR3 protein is CRVLGQGGTEAFF. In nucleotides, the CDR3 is TGCAGAGTTCTGGGACAGGGGGGAACTGAAGCTTTCTTT.

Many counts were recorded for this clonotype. The DNA of the CDR3 is TGTGCCAGCAGTTACGAACGGGGTACGCAGTATTTT. It specifies CASSYERGTQYF. The rearrangement uses TRBV6-5 and TRBJ2-3; maybe TRBD2 (5 bases). V was clipped by 2 bases and J by 8 bases, with 8 bases between them. Germline V lookup: CDR1 MNHEY, CDR2 SVGAGI. The CDR3 is 12 amino acids.

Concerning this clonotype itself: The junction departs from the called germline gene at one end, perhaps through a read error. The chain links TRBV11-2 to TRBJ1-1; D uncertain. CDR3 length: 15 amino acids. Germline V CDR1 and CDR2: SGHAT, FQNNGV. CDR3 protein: CASSLDLNMNTEAFF. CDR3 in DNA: TGTGCCAGCAGCTTAGACCTCAACATGAACACCGAAGCTTTCTTT. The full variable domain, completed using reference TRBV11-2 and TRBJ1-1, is EAGVAQSPRYKIIEKRQSVAFWCNPISGHATLYWYQQILGQGPKLLIQFQNNGVVDDSQLPKDRFSAERLKGVDSTLKIQPAKLEDSAVYLCASSLDLNMNTEAFFGQGTRLTVV.

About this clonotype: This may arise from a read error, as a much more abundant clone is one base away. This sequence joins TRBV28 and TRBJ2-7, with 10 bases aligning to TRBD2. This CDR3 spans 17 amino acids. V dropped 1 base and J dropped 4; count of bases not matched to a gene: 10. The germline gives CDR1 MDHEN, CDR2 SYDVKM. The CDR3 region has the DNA TGTGCCAGCAGTTTATCAGGACTAGCGGTAGGGCCTTACGAGCAGTACTTC. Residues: CASSLSGLAVGPYEQYF.

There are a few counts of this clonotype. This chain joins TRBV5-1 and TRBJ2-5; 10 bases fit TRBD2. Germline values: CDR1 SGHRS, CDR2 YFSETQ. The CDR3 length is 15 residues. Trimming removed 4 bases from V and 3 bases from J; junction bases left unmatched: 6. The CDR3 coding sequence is TGCGCCAGCAGCAACCTAGCGGGAGATGAAGAGACCCAGTACTTC. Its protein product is CASSNLAGDEETQYF.

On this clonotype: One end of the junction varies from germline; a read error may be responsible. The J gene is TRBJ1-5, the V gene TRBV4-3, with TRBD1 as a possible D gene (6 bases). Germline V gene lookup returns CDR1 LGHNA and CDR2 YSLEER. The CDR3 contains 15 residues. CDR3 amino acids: CANSRGLMGNLPQHF. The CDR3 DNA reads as TGCGCCAACAGCCGGGGGCTGATGGGCAATCTGCCCCAGCATTTT.

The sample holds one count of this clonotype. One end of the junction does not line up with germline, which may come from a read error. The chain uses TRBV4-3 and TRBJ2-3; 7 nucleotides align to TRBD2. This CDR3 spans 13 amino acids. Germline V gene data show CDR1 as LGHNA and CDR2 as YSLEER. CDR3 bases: TGCGCCAGCAGCCAAGTAGGGAGGGATATGCAGTATTTT. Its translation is CASSQVGRDMQYF.

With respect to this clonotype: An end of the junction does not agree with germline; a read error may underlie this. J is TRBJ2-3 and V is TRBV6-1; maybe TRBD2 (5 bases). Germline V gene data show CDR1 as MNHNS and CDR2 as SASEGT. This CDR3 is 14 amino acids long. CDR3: CARSVRDATDTQYF. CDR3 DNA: TGTGCCAGGAGTGTACGGGATGCCACAGATACGCAGTATTTT.

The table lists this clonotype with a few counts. Here the CDR3 reads CASSQDERGLGVGEKLFF. CDR3 nucleotide sequence: TGTGCCAGCAGCCAAGATGAAAGAGGCTTAGGCGTTGGTGAAAAACTGTTTTTT. The V gene is TRBV14, the J gene TRBJ1-4; no firm D call. The CDR3 is 18 residues long. V was pared by 0 bases and J by 7 bases, with 21 bases between. The germline V gene encodes CDR1 SGHDN and CDR2 FVKESK.

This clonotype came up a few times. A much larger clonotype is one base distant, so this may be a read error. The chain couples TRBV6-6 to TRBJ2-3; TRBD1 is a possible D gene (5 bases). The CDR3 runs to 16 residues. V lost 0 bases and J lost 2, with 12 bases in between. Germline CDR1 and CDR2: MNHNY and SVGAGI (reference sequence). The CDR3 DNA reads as TGTGCCAGCAGTTACTCTAACAGGTTTCACACAGATACGCAGTATTTT. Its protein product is CASSYSNRFHTDTQYF.

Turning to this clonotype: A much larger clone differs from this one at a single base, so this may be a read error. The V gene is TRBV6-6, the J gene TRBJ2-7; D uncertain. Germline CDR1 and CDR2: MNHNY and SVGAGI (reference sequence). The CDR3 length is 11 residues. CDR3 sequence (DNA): TGTGCCAGCAGTTACTCAATCGAGCACTACTTC. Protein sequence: CASSYSIEHYF.

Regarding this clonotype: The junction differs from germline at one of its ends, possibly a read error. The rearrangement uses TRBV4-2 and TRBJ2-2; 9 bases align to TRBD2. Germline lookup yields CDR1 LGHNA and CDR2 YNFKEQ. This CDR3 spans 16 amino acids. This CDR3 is CSSSQGAGGNTGELFF. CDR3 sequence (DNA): TGTTCCAGCAGCCAAGGTGCGGGGGGGAACACCGGGGAGCTATTTTTT.

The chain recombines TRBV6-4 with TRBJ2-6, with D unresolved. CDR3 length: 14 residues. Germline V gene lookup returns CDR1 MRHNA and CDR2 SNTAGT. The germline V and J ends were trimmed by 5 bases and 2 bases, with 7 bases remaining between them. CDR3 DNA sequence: TGTGCCAGCAGTCCAGGCCCTGGGGCCAACGTCCTGACTTTC. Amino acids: CASSPGPGANVLTF.

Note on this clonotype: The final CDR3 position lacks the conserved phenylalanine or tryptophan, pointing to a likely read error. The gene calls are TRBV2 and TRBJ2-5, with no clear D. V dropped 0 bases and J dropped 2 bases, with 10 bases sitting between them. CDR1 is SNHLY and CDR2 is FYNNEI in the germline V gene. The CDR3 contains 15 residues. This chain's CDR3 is CASSEAGGRQETQYS. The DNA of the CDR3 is TGTGCCAGCAGTGAAGCGGGTGGCAGACAAGAGACCCAGTACTCC.

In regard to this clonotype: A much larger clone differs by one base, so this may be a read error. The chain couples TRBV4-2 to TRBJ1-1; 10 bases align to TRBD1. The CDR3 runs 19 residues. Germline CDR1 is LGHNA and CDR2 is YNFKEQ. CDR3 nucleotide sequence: TGTGCCAGCAGCCATGTACCGGGACAGGGGCGATCAATGAACACTGGAGCTTTCTTT. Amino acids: CASSHVPGQGRSMNTGAFF.

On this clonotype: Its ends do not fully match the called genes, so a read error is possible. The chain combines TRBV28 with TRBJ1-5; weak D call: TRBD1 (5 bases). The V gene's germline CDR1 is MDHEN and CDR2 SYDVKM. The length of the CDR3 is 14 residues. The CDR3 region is CASSIILGDQSQHF. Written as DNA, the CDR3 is TGTGCCAGCAGTATAATTCTAGGGGATCAGTCCCAGCATTTT.

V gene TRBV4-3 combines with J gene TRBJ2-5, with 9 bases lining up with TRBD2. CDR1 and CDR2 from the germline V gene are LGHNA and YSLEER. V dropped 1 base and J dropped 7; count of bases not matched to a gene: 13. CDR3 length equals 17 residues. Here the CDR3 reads CASSQGTTAGGGVTQYF. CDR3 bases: TGCGCCAGCAGCCAAGGTACCACAGCGGGGGGCGGGGTGACCCAGTACTTC.

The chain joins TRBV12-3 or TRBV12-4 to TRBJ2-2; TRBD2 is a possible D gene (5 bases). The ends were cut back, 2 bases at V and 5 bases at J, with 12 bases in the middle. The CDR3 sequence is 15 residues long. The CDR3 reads CASSLFPGRTGELFF. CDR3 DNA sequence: TGTGCCAGCAGTTTATTTCCGGGAAGGACCGGGGAGCTGTTTTTT.

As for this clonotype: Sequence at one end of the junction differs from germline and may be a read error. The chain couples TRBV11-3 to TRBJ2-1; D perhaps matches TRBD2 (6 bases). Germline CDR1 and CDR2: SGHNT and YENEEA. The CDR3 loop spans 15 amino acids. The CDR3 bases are TGTGCCAGCGGCTTAGTCGGGGGCTCCTACAATGAGCAGTTCTTC. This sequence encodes CASGLVGGSYNEQFF. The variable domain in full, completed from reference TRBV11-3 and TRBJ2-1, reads EAGVVQSPRYKIIEKKQPVAFWCNPISGHNTLYWYLQNLGQGPELLIRYENEEAVDDSQLPKDRFSAERLKGVDSTLKIQPAELGDSAVYLCASGLVGGSYNEQFFGPGTRLTVL.

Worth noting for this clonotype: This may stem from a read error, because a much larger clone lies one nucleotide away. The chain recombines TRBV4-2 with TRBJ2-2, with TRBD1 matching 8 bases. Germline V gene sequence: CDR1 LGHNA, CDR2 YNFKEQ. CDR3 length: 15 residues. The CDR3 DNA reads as TGTGCCGGCAGCCTTCAGACAGGGGATCCCGGGGAGCTGTTTTTT. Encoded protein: CAGSLQTGDPGELFF.

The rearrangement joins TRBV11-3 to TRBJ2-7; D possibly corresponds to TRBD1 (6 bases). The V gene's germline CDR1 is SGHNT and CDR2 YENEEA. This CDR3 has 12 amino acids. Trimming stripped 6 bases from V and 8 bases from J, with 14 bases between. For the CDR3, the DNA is TGTGCCAGCAGGAGGGACACTTGGAAGCAGTACTTC. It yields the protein CASRRDTWKQYF.

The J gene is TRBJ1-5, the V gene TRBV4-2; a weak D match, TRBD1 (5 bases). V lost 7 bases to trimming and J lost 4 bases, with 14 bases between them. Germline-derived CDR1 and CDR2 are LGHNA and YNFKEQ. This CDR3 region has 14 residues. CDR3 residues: CASKDGGRNQPQHF. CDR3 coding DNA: TGTGCCAGCAAGGATGGGGGACGGAATCAGCCCCAGCATTTT.

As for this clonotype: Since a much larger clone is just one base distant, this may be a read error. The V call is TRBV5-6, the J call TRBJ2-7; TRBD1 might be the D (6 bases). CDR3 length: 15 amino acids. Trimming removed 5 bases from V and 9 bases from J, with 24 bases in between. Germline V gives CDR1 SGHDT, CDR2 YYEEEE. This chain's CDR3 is CASRYEASRGSVQYF. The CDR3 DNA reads TGTGCCAGCAGATATGAAGCCAGTAGGGGGTCCGTGCAGTACTTC.

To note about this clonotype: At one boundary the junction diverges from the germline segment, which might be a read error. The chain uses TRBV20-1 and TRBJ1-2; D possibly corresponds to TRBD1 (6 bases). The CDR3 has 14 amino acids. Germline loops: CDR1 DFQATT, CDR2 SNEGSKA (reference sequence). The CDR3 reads CSAIDFRGATGHTF. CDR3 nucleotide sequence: TGCAGTGCTATAGATTTTCGGGGGGCGACTGGCCACACCTTC.

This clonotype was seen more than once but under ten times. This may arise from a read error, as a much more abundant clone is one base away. The CDR3 protein is CSVRAGEQPQHF. CDR3 DNA: TGCAGTGTTAGAGCGGGGGAACAGCCCCAGCATTTT. This sequence joins TRBV20-1 and TRBJ1-5; D may be TRBD1 (5 bases). Germline lookup yields CDR1 DFQATT and CDR2 SNEGSKA (reference sequence). The CDR3 loop spans 12 amino acids.